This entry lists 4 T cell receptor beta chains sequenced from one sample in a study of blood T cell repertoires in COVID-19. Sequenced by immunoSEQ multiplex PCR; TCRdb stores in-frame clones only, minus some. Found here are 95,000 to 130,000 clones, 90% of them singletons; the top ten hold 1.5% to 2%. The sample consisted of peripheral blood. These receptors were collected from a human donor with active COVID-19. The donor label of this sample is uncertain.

The CDR3 loop is CASTSFPLYEQYF. The CDR3 bases are TGTGCCAGCACCTCCTTTCCTTTGTACGAGCAGTACTTC. The chain combines TRBV28 with TRBJ2-7; D not resolved. Trimming pared 7 bases from V and 4 bases from J, leaving 14 bases between. This CDR3 has 13 amino acids. The germline CDR1 and CDR2 sequences are MDHEN and SYDVKM.

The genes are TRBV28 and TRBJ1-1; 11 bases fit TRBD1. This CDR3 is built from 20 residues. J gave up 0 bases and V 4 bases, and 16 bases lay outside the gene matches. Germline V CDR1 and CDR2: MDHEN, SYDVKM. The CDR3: CASSSPGTGGRSFMNTEAFF. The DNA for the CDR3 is TGTGCCAGCAGTTCTCCCGGGACAGGGGGACGCTCTTTCATGAACACTGAAGCTTTCTTT.

CDR3 DNA: TGTGCCAGTAGTTCCATGACAGGGGAGAGGTATGGCTACACCTTC. Its translation: CASSSMTGERYGYTF. The V and J genes are TRBV19 and TRBJ1-2; 8 bases line up with TRBD1. J was trimmed by 5 bases and V by 5 bases; bases with no gene match: 10. In germline, CDR1 is LNHDA, CDR2 SQIVND (reference sequence). The CDR3 has 15 residues.

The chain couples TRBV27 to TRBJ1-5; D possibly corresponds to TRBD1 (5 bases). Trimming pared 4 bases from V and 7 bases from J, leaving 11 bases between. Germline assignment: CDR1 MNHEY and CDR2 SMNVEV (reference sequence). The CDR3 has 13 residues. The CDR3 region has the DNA TGTGCCAGCAGTTATCAGGGAGGCCAGCCCCAGCATTTT. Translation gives CASSYQGGQPQHF.